This T cell receptor (beta chain) is from a study of beta chain features in type 1 diabetes. Study in general: The study examined roughly 110,000,000 sorted cells across all samples. Study-wide results and caveats: Patients with Type 1 diabetes showed moderately but significantly shorter TCRB CDR3s in all four CD4+ subsets. Patients with type 1 diabetes showed fewer VDJ junction insertions and more deletions. Sampled from patients, naive, central memory and Treg TCRB repertoires appeared more similar than those sampled from healthy donors.

Sequencing targeted expressed TCRB transcripts, as all isolated RNA had been reverse transcribed. Here immunoSEQ multiplex PCR was the method, and the copy in TCRdb shows in-frame clones only, minus some. The sample has around 690,000 clones, roughly an eighth seen once. From germline, CDR1 is KGHSH and CDR2 LQKENI. The CDR3 covers 14 residues. V shed 0 bases and J shed 3 bases, with 8 bases lying between them. This clone was found once. The antigen is unknown. Averaging approximately 0.11 L, one heparinised blood draw came from each individual donor. The chain is built from TRBV18 and TRBJ1-2; D is undetermined. The receptor comes from a man younger than 45 with type 1 diabetes. Sequenced: naive CD4+ T cells from blood. The CDR3 coding sequence is TGTGCCAGCTCACCACCCGTCGGAGACTATGGCTACACCTTC. Translated, it gives CASSPPVGDYGYTF.